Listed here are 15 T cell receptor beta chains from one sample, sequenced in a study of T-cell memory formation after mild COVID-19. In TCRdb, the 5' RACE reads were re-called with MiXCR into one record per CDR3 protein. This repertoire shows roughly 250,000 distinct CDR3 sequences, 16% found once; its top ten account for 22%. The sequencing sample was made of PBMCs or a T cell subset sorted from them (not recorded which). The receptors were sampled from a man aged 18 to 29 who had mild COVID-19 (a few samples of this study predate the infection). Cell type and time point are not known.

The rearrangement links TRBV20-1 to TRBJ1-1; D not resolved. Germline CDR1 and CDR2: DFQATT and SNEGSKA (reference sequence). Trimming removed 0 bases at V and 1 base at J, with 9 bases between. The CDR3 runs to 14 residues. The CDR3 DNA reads TGCAGTGCTAGAGAAACATGGGGGAACACTGAAGCTTTCTTT. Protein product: CSARETWGNTEAFF.

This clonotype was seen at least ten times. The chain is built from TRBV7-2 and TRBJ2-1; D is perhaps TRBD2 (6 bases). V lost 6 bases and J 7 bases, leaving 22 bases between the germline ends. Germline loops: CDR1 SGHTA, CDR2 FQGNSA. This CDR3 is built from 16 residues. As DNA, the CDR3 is TGTGCCAGCAGTCCCGGGGGTAGGGGCCTGATGAATGAGCAGTTCTTC. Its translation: CASSPGGRGLMNEQFF.

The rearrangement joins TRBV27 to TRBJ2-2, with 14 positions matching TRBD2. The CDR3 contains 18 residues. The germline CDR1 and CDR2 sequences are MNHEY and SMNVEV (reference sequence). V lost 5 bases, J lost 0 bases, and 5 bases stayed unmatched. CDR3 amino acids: CASSQGTSGGPNTGELFF. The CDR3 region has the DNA TGTGCCAGCAGTCAAGGGACTAGCGGGGGCCCGAACACCGGGGAGCTGTTTTTT.

Here the CDR3 reads CASSFHLQGHKRTQYF. The CDR3 DNA follows: TGTGCCAGCAGCTTCCACCTACAGGGCCACAAGAGGACCCAGTACTTC. This chain links TRBV5-7 with TRBJ2-5; D possibly corresponds to TRBD1 (6 bases). TRBV5-7 is placed among ORFs of uncertain function. The CDR3 is 16 residues long. V was trimmed by 2 bases and J by 7 bases, leaving 21 bases between them.

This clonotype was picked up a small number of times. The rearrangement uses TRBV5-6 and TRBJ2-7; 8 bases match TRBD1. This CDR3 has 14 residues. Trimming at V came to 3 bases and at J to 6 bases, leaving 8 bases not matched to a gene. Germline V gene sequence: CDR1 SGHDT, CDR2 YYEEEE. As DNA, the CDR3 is TGTGCCAGCAGCTACCTGGACAGGGCCGGCGAGCAGTACTTC. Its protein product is CASSYLDRAGEQYF.

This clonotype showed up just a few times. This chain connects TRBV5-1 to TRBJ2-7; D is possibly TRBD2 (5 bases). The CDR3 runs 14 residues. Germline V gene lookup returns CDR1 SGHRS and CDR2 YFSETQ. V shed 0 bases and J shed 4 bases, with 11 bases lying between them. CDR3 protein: CASSLADRGYEQYF. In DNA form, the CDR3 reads TGCGCCAGCAGCTTGGCCGACCGGGGTTACGAGCAGTACTTC.

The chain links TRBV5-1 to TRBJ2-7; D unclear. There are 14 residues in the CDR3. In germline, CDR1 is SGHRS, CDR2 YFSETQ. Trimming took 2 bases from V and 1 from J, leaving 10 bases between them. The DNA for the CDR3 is TGCGCCAGCAGCTTCGGCCTGGGGTCCTACGAGCAGTACGTC. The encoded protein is CASSFGLGSYEQYV.

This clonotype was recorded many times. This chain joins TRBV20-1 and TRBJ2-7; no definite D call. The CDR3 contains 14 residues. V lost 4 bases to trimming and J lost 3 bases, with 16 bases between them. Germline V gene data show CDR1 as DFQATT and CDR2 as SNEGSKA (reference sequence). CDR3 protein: CSAIKPSIYYEQYV. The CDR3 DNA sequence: TGCAGTGCTATAAAGCCCTCCATATACTACGAGCAGTACGTC.

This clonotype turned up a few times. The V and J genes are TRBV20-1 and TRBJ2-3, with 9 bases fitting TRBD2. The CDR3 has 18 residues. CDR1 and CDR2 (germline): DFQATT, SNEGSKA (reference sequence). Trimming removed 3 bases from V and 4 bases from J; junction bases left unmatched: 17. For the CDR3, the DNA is TGCAGTGCTAGTTGGTCGCGGGGGGGCCTTCTCGTCCCAGATACGCAGTATTTT. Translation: CSASWSRGGLLVPDTQYF.

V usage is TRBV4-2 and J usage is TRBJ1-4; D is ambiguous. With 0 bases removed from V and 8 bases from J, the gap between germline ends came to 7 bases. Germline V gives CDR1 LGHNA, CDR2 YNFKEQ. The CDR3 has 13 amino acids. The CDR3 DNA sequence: TGTGCCAGCAGCCAAGAGTTAGCGGAAAAACTGTTTTTT. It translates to CASSQELAEKLFF.

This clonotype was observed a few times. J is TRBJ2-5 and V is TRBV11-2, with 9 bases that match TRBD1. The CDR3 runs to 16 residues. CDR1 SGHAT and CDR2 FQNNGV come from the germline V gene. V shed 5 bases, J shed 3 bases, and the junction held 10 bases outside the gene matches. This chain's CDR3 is CASSLLGRTGEETQYF. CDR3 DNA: TGTGCCAGCAGCCTCTTGGGGCGGACAGGGGAAGAGACCCAGTACTTC.

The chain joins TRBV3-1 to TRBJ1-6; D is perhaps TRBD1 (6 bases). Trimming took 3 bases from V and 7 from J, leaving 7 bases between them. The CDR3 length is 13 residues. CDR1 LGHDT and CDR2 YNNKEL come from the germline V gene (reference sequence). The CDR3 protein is CASSHQGNSPLHF. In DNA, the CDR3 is TGTGCCAGCAGCCACCAGGGGAATTCACCCCTCCACTTT.

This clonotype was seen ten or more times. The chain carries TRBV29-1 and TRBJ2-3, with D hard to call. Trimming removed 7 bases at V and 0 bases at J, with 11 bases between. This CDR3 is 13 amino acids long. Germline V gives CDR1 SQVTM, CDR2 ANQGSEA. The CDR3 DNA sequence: TGCAGCGGGGGTGGGGTGAGCACAGATACGCAGTATTTT. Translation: CSGGGVSTDTQYF.

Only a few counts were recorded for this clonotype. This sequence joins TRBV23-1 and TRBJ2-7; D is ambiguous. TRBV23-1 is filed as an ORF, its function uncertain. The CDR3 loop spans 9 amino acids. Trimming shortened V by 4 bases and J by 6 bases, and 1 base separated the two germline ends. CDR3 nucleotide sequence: TGCGCCAGCAGTCGCGAGCAGTACGTC. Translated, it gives CASSREQYV.

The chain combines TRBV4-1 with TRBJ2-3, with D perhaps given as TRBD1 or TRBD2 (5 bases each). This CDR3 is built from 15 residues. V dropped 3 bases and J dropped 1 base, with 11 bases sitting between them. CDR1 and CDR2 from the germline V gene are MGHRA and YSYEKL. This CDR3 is CASSHGTAGTDTQYF. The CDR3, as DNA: TGCGCCAGCAGCCACGGGACGGCGGGCACAGATACGCAGTATTTT.